These 27 T cell receptor beta chains were all obtained from the same sample, sequenced in a study of T cells in localized non-small cell lung cancer. Profiling relied on immunoSEQ multiplex PCR, and the TCRdb table lists in-frame clones only, not all of them. The sample comprises around 78,000 clones, more than 75% of which are singletons, and 8% to 10% rests with the top ten. The specimen comprised peripheral blood, sampled before any cancer treatment. Receptors originate from a female donor aged 60 or older with stage I lung adenocarcinoma.

The genes are TRBV7-8 and TRBJ1-5, with D tentatively TRBD1 (5 bases). V dropped 5 bases and J dropped 6 bases, with 14 bases sitting between them. Germline V gives CDR1 SGHVS, CDR2 FQNEAQ. The CDR3 runs to 14 residues. Written as DNA, the CDR3 is TGTGCCAGCAGCGAAAGTCGGGGGATTCAGCCCCAGCATTTT. Its protein is CASSESRGIQPQHF.

In this sample, this clone turned up a few times. The J gene is TRBJ1-5, the V gene TRBV7-8; the D is unclear. Germline loops: CDR1 SGHVS, CDR2 FQNEAQ. V lost 8 bases and J lost 4, with 6 bases in between. This CDR3 contains 11 residues. The CDR3 reads CASGENQPQHF. The CDR3 DNA follows: TGTGCCAGCGGGGAAAATCAGCCCCAGCATTTT. Drawing the rest from reference TRBV7-8 and TRBJ1-5, the complete variable domain is GAGVSQSPRYKVAKRGQDVALRCDPISGHVSLFWYQQALGQGPEFLTYFQNEAQLDKSGLPSDRFFAERPEGSVSTLKIQRTQQEDSAVYLCASGENQPQHFGDGTRLSIL.

The chain employs TRBV7-3 and TRBJ1-1, with D perhaps matching TRBD1 (6 bases). Deletions cut 4 bases from V and 4 bases from J, with 10 bases between. Germline V lookup: CDR1 SGHTA, CDR2 FQGTGA. The CDR3 is made up of 13 amino acids. For the CDR3, the DNA is TGTGCCAGCAGCTCCAGGGGTGGCACTGAAGCTTTCTTT. Translation: CASSSRGGTEAFF.

The rearrangement joins TRBV5-4 to TRBJ1-2; 8 bases fit TRBD1. The CDR3 totals 15 residues. V lost 2 bases to trimming and J lost 4 bases; unmatched junction nucleotides: 7. Germline loops: CDR1 SGHNT, CDR2 YYREEE (reference sequence). Here the CDR3 DNA reads TGTGCCAGCAGCTTAGGAACTACAGGGGGCTATGGCTACACCTTC. Encoded protein: CASSLGTTGGYGYTF.

This clone was counted only a few times. The chain is built from TRBV2 and TRBJ2-7; D is possibly TRBD2 (5 bases). The germline V gene encodes CDR1 SNHLY and CDR2 FYNNEI. V lost 7 bases and J 2 bases, leaving 12 bases between the germline ends. The CDR3 extends over 13 amino acids. In DNA form, the CDR3 reads TGTGCCAGCAAGGAGGCGGTAACCTACGAGCAGTACTTC. It yields the protein CASKEAVTYEQYF.

This chain connects TRBV7-8 to TRBJ2-5, with TRBD2 matching 7 bases. V was pared by 0 bases and J by 2 bases, with 6 bases of the junction left unmatched. The CDR3 sequence is 16 residues long. Germline V CDR1 and CDR2: SGHVS, FQNEAQ. CDR3 nucleotide sequence: TGTGCCAGCAGCTTAGCGGCCAGCGGGGAACAAGAGACCCAGTACTTC. This gives the protein CASSLAASGEQETQYF.

V gene TRBV4-3 combines with J gene TRBJ2-1, with D possibly being TRBD2 (6 bases). The germline V gene encodes CDR1 LGHNA and CDR2 YSLEER. Trimming pared 4 bases from V and 0 bases from J, leaving 13 bases between. The CDR3 loop spans 16 amino acids. The CDR3 is CASSLEGLSSYNEQFF. The DNA for the CDR3 is TGCGCCAGCAGCCTGGAGGGTTTAAGCTCCTACAATGAGCAGTTCTTC.

The chain combines TRBV19 with TRBJ1-1; D possibly corresponds to TRBD1 (5 bases). In germline, CDR1 is LNHDA, CDR2 SQIVND (reference sequence). The CDR3 loop spans 14 amino acids. The V end was cut by 3 bases, the J end by 1 base, with 9 bases between. Written as DNA, the CDR3 is TGTGCCAGTAGTATGCCCAGGGCGAACACTGAAGCTTTCTTT. Its translation is CASSMPRANTEAFF.

This clone was picked up many times. The chain is built from TRBV7-2 and TRBJ2-3; D gene unclear. The CDR3 covers 13 residues. The V end was cut by 3 bases, the J end by 1 base, with 5 bases between. Germline CDR1 SGHTA, CDR2 FQGNSA. The CDR3 loop is CASSFLRTDTQYF. The CDR3 DNA sequence: TGTGCCAGCAGCTTCCTTCGCACAGATACGCAGTATTTT. The full variable domain, in which reference TRBV7-2 and TRBJ2-3 provide the parts outside the CDR3, is GAGVSQSPSNKVTEKGKDVELRCDPISGHTALYWYRQSLGQGLEFLIYFQGNSAPDKSGLPSDRFSAERTGGSVSTLTIQRTQQEDSAVYLCASSFLRTDTQYFGPGTRLTVL.

In the case of this clone: This specimen includes other DNA sequences encoding the same CDR3. The chain links TRBV28 to TRBJ1-5; TRBD1 matches 8 bases. The V and J ends lost 5 bases and 1 base, in that order; junction bases with no gene match: 4. CDR3 length equals 15 residues. Germline V gives CDR1 MDHEN, CDR2 SYDVKM. Here the CDR3 reads CASSPRTGSNQPQHF. CDR3 bases: TGTGCCAGCAGTCCTAGGACAGGGAGCAATCAGCCCCAGCATTTT.

This clone was detected a few times. The CDR3 region is CASSSGGKGDTQYF. The DNA for the CDR3 is TGTGCCAGCAGCTCAGGGGGAAAAGGGGATACGCAGTATTTT. The V and J genes are TRBV11-3 and TRBJ2-3; 7 bases match TRBD1. V lost 4 bases and J lost 6; bases outside the gene matches: 7. Germline CDR1 SGHNT, CDR2 YENEEA. This CDR3 region has 14 residues.

This clone occurred a few times. The V gene is TRBV30, the J gene TRBJ1-1; no definite D call. CDR3 size: 13 residues. The V gene lost 2 bases and the J gene lost 7 bases, with 14 bases spanning the gap. CDR1 is GTSNPN, CDR2 SVGIG, per germline (reference sequence). CDR3 amino acids: CAWSLGLGIEAFF. The CDR3 nucleotides read TGTGCCTGGAGTTTAGGGTTAGGGATTGAAGCTTTCTTT.

The chain carries TRBV28 and TRBJ2-7; either TRBD1 or TRBD2 may fit D (5 bases each). Germline V lookup: CDR1 MDHEN, CDR2 SYDVKM. This CDR3 comprises 13 residues. V dropped 3 bases and J dropped 7 bases, with 13 bases sitting between them. The CDR3 reads CASSLLGVREQYF. Here the CDR3 DNA reads TGTGCCAGCAGTTTGTTGGGGGTCCGAGAGCAGTACTTC.

The V and J genes are TRBV7-2 and TRBJ2-6; D possibly matches TRBD1 or TRBD2 (7 bases each). The CDR3 sequence is 17 residues long. V was shortened by 5 bases and J by 4 bases, with 18 bases between the two germline ends. CDR1 and CDR2 from the germline V gene are SGHTA and FQGNSA. CDR3 DNA sequence: TGTGCCAGCAGCCCCTCCCAGGGGGGGCCAGGGGCCAACGTCCTGACTTTC. Translating it yields CASSPSQGGPGANVLTF.

This sequence joins TRBV7-8 and TRBJ2-1, with 8 positions matching TRBD2. V was clipped by 5 bases and J by 9 bases; unmatched bases: 12. The CDR3 is 15 residues long. Germline V lookup: CDR1 SGHVS, CDR2 FQNEAQ. CDR3 DNA sequence: TGTGCCAGCAGCACGTCCGGGACTAGGTTAACTGAGCAGTTCTTC. Translated, it gives CASSTSGTRLTEQFF.

The rearrangement uses TRBV9 and TRBJ1-2; D may be TRBD1 (6 bases). This CDR3 has 14 amino acids. Germline V gene data show CDR1 as SGDLS and CDR2 as YYNGEE. Between the trimmed V and J ends, which lost 0 bases and 5 bases, there was a span of 11 bases. CDR3 nucleotides: TGTGCCAGCAGCGTAGGCAGGGGTGGTTATGGCTACACCTTC. Its protein is CASSVGRGGYGYTF.

The V and J genes are TRBV7-9 and TRBJ2-7; tentative D call: TRBD2 (6 bases). The CDR3 length is 14 residues. V lost 5 bases, J lost 3 bases, and 14 bases lay in between. The germline CDR1 and CDR2 sequences are SEHNR and FQNEAQ (reference sequence). CDR3 in amino acids: CASSPPWGDYEQYF. CDR3 nucleotides: TGTGCCAGCAGCCCACCGTGGGGGGACTACGAGCAGTACTTC.

The chain couples TRBV7-3 to TRBJ1-2, with no clear D. V lost 5 bases to trimming and J lost 4 bases, with 17 bases between them. Per the germline V gene, CDR1 is SGHTA and CDR2 is FQGTGA. The CDR3 sequence is 15 residues long. CDR3 sequence: CASSQWPGQTYGYTF. The CDR3 DNA reads as TGTGCCAGCAGCCAATGGCCGGGCCAGACCTATGGCTACACCTTC.

The rearrangement uses TRBV11-2 and TRBJ1-1, with TRBD1 matching over 9 bases. V shed 1 base, J shed 5 bases, and the junction held 11 bases outside the gene matches. The CDR3 is made up of 17 amino acids. Germline CDR1 reads SGHAT; CDR2 reads FQNNGV. CDR3 protein: CASSLVLSGTGKTEAFF. The DNA of the CDR3 is TGTGCCAGCAGCTTAGTCCTCTCCGGGACAGGGAAGACTGAAGCTTTCTTT.

This chain joins TRBV18 and TRBJ1-2; 7 bases fit TRBD1. The trim removed 2 bases at V and 6 bases at J, leaving 9 bases unmatched. Germline V gene data show CDR1 as KGHSH and CDR2 as LQKENI. The CDR3 has 15 residues. The CDR3, as DNA: TGTGCCAGCTCACCAACCGCGGACAGGCGGAATGGCTACACCTTC. Amino acids: CASSPTADRRNGYTF.

J is TRBJ1-2 and V is TRBV6-6; 9 nucleotides align to TRBD1. Germline CDR1 MNHNY, CDR2 SVGAGI (reference sequence). V lost 6 bases and J lost 7; bases outside the gene matches: 6. This CDR3 comprises 13 residues. The CDR3 nucleotides are TGTGCCAGCAGAATACCGGACAGGGGTGGCTACACCTTC. The encoded protein is CASRIPDRGGYTF.

The chain joins TRBV5-1 to TRBJ1-1; 7 bases line up with TRBD1. J lost 4 bases, V lost 0 bases, and 6 bases had no gene match. This CDR3 has 15 residues. Germline lookup yields CDR1 SGHRS and CDR2 YFSETQ. The CDR3 nucleotides read TGCGCCAGCAGCTTGGCCCAGGGGGAGAGCACTGAAGCTTTCTTT. This sequence encodes CASSLAQGESTEAFF.

The chain is built from TRBV2 and TRBJ2-3; D gene ambiguous. The CDR3 totals 15 residues. Germline CDR1 and CDR2: SNHLY and FYNNEI. V was clipped by 6 bases and J by 4 bases, with 17 bases between them. The CDR3, as DNA: TGTGCCAGCAGAGTCGGACCTCCTTTGCCAGATACGCAGTATTTT. Its protein is CASRVGPPLPDTQYF.

This chain links TRBV6-5 with TRBJ1-6; D ambiguous. Per the germline V gene, CDR1 is MNHEY and CDR2 is SVGAGI. Trimming took off 1 base at V and 5 bases at J, with 3 bases between the two ends. The CDR3 is 13 residues long. The CDR3 loop reads CASSYYDNSPLHF. The CDR3, as DNA: TGTGCCAGCAGTTACTACGATAATTCACCCCTCCACTTT.

The V gene is TRBV7-9, the J gene TRBJ1-2, with D perhaps TRBD1 (5 bases). Trimming shortened V by 1 base and J by 4 bases, and 10 bases separated the two germline ends. CDR1 is SEHNR, CDR2 FQNEAQ, per germline (reference sequence). The CDR3 extends over 14 amino acids. CDR3 in amino acids: CASSLGGAGYGYTF. The DNA for the CDR3 is TGTGCCAGCAGCTTAGGGGGCGCCGGCTATGGCTACACCTTC.

The V and J genes are TRBV9 and TRBJ1-3; no firm D call. This CDR3 region has 13 residues. The V gene lost 0 bases and the J gene lost 8 bases, with 9 bases spanning the gap. Germline-derived CDR1 and CDR2 are SGDLS and YYNGEE. This CDR3 is CASSVAPGDTIYF. The DNA for the CDR3 is TGTGCCAGCAGCGTAGCTCCGGGAGACACCATATATTTT.

In its sample, this clone was seen a few times. The J gene is TRBJ1-5, the V gene TRBV7-2; D is ambiguous. V lost 3 bases and J 4 bases, leaving 7 bases between the germline ends. From germline, CDR1 is SGHTA and CDR2 FQGNSA. CDR3 length: 13 amino acids. The CDR3 nucleotides read TGTGCCAGCAGCTTTTGGGCAAATCAGCCCCAGCATTTT. Protein sequence: CASSFWANQPQHF.